This T cell receptor (beta chain) stems from a study of CD8+CD57+ T cells in acquired aplastic anemia. Study overall: The mean DNA yield obtained from sorted CD4+ and CD8+ cells came to around 3 ug. Healthy donor sequencing depth: 9.5 million to 10.8 million CD4+, approximately 12 million CD8+ reads.

This clonotype was recorded once. What it binds is unknown. V was pared by 4 bases and J by 5 bases, with 7 bases of the junction left unmatched. The CDR3 has 13 residues. Per germline, CDR1 SQVTM and CDR2 ANQGSEA. Study observations and caveats: Controls did not differ significantly from patients in CD8+ Simpson's diversity. Approximately 28 CD8+ CDR3 sequences were shared between patients and controls.

TCR beta VDJ combinations and CDR3 sequences were profiled from genomic DNA. TCRdb independently ran MiXCR on the reads; one entry per CDR3 protein. The data show under 150,000 distinct CDR3 sequences, 41% seen once. The TCR sequence derives from a human donor in good health, serving as a control. The V call is TRBV29-1, the J call TRBJ2-7; the match to TRBD1 covers 8 bases. The sample taken for sequencing was sorted CD4+, CD8+, or CD8+CD57+ T cells (not recorded which) from PBMCs. In nucleotides, the CDR3 is TGCAGCGTTGGGAAGACAGGGGTCCACGAGCAGTACTTC. It encodes CSVGKTGVHEQYF.